The clone carrying this T cell receptor beta chain has more than one count but fewer than ten. Trimming removed 3 bases at V and 1 base at J, with 7 bases between. The CDR3 length is 13 residues. The germline V gene has CDR1 SGHTS and CDR2 YDEGEE. The sample belongs to a study of blood T cell repertoires in COVID-19. Whole-study context: Specimens from acute and convalescent COVID-19 originated in the United States, Italy and Spain.

Some clones are missing from TCRdb's copy, which holds only in-frame ones; the method was immunoSEQ multiplex PCR. This table holds about 250,000 clones, around 90% found once. The chain recombines TRBV5-8 with TRBJ1-1; D gene ambiguous. This sequence was found in a young man with active or convalescent COVID-19. Sequences were obtained from peripheral blood. The CDR3 sequence is CASSYDKNTEAFF. The CDR3 DNA reads as TGTGCCAGCAGCTATGACAAGAACACTGAAGCTTTCTTT.